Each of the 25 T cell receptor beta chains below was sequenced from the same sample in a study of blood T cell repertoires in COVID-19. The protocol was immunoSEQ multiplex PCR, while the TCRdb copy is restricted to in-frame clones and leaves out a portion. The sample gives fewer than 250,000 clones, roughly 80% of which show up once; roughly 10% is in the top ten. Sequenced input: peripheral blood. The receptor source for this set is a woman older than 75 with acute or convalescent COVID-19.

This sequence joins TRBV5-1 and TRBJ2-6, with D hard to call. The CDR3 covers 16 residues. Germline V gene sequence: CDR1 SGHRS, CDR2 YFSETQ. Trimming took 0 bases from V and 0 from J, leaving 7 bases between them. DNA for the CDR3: TGCGCCAGCAGCTTGGGCGCCTACTCTGGGGCCAACGTCCTGACTTTC. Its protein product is CASSLGAYSGANVLTF.

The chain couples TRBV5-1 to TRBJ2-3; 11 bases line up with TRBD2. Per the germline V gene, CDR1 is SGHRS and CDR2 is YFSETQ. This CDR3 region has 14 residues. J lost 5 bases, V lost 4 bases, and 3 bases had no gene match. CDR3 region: CASSLGLAGDTQYF. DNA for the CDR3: TGCGCCAGCAGCCTCGGACTAGCGGGAGATACGCAGTATTTT.

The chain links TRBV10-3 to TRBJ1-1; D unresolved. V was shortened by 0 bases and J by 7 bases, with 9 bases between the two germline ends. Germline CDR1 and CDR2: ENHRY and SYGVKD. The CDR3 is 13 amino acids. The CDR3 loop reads CAISESVGSEAFF. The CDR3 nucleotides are TGTGCCATCAGTGAGTCGGTAGGGAGTGAAGCTTTCTTT.

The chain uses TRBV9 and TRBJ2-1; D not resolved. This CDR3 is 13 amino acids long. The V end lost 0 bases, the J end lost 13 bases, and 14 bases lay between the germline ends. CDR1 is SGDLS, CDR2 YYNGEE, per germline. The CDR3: CASSVAEVALQFF. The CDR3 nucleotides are TGTGCCAGCAGCGTAGCTGAGGTAGCTCTACAGTTCTTC. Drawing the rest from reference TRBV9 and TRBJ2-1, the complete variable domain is DSGVTQTPKHLITATGQRVTLRCSPRSGDLSVYWYQQSLDQGLQFLIQYYNGEERAKGNILERFSAQQFPDLHSELNLSSLELGDSALYFCASSVAEVALQFFGPGTRLTVL.

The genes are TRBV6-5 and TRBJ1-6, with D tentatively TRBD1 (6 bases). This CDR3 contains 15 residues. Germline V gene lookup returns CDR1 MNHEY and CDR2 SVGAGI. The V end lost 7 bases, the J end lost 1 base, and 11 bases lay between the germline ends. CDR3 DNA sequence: TGTGCCAGCACTAGGGGGGGTTCCTATAATTCACCCCTCCACTTT. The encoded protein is CASTRGGSYNSPLHF.

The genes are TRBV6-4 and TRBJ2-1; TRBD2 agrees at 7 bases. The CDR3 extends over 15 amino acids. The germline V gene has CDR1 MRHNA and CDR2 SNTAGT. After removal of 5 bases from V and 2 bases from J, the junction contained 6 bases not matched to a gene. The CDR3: CASSRYSGAYNEQFF. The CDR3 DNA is TGTGCCAGCAGTCGCTACAGCGGGGCCTACAATGAGCAGTTCTTC.

The CDR3 spells CAIRASGGAGETQYF. CDR3 bases: TGTGCCATCAGAGCAAGCGGGGGGGCGGGAGAGACCCAGTACTTC. The J gene is TRBJ2-5, the V gene TRBV10-3; 10 positions match TRBD2. CDR1 and CDR2 (germline): ENHRY, SYGVKD. V lost 6 bases to trimming and J lost 4 bases; unmatched junction nucleotides: 8. CDR3 size: 15 residues.

This CDR3 is CASSEPGTGINVSSYEQYF. As DNA, the CDR3 is TGTGCCAGCAGTGAGCCCGGGACAGGGATAAATGTGAGCTCCTACGAGCAGTACTTC. This chain links TRBV6-4 with TRBJ2-7; 9 bases agree with TRBD1. Per the germline V gene, CDR1 is MRHNA and CDR2 is SNTAGT. This CDR3 spans 19 amino acids. V trimming: 3 bases; J trimming: 0 bases; junction bases outside the gene matches: 15.

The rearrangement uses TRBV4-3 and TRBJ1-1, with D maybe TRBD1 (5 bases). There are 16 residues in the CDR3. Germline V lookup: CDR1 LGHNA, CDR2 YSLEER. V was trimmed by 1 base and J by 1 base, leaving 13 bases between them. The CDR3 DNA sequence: TGCGCCAGCAGCCAAGCCGGGGGACCGGCGAACACTGAAGCTTTCTTT. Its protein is CASSQAGGPANTEAFF.

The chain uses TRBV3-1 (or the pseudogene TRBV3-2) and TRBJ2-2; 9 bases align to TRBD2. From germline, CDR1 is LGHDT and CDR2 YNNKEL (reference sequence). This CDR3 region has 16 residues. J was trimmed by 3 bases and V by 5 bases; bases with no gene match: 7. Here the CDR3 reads CASSDTSGLHTGELFF. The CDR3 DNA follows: TGTGCCAGCAGCGATACTAGCGGGCTCCACACCGGGGAGCTGTTTTTT.

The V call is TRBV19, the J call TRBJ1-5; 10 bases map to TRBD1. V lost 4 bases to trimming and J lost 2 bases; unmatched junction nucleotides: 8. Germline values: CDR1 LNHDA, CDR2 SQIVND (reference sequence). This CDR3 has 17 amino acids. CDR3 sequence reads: CASSTRQGATGNQPQHF. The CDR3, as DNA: TGTGCCAGTAGTACCCGACAGGGGGCTACTGGCAATCAGCCCCAGCATTTT.

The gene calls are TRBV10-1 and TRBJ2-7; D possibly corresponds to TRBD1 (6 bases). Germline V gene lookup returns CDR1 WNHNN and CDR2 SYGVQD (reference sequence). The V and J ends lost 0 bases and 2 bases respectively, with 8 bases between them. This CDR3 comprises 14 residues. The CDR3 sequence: CASSESGQTYEQYF. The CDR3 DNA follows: TGCGCCAGCAGTGAGTCTGGACAGACCTACGAGCAGTACTTC.

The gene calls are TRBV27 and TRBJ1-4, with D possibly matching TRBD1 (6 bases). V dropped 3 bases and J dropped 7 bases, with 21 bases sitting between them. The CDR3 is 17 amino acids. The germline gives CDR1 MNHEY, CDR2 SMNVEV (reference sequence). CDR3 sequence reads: CASSFSRGSVYGEKLFF. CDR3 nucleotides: TGTGCCAGCAGTTTCTCCAGGGGCAGTGTTTATGGTGAAAAACTGTTTTTT.

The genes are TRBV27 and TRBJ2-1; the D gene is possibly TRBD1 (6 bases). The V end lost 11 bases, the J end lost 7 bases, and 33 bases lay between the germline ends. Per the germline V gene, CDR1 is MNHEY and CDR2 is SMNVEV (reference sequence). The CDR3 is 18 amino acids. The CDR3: CAASRGLITGILHNEQFF. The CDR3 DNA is TGTGCCGCAAGCAGGGGATTAATTACCGGGATCCTCCATAATGAGCAGTTCTTC.

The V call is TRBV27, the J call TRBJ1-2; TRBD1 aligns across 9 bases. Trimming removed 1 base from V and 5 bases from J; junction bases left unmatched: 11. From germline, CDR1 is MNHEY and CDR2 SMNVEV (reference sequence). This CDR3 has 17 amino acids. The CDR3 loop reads CASSLYRDRVFLYGYTF. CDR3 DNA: TGTGCCAGCAGTTTATACCGGGACAGGGTCTTCCTATATGGCTACACCTTC.

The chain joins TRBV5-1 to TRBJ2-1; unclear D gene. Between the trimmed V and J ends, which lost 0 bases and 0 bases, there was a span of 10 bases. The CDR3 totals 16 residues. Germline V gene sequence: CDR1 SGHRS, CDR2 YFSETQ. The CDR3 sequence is CASSLGVLGSYNEQFF. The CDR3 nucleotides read TGCGCCAGCAGCTTGGGAGTACTCGGCTCCTACAATGAGCAGTTCTTC.

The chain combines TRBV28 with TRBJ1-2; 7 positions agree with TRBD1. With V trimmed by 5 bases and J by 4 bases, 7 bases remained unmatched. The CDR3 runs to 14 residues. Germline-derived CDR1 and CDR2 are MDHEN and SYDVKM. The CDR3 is CASSPTGFTYGYTF. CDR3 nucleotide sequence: TGTGCCAGCAGTCCGACAGGGTTTACCTATGGCTACACCTTC.

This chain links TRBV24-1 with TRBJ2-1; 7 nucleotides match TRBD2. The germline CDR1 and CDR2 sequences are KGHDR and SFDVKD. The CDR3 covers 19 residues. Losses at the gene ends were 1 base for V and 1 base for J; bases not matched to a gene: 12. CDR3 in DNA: TGTGCCACCAGTGATTTAGTTCGCGGGTCAGCGGGATCCTACAATGAGCAGTTCTTC. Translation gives CATSDLVRGSAGSYNEQFF.

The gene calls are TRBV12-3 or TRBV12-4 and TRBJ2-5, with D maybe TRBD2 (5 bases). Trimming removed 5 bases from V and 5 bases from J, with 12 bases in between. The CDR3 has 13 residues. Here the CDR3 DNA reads TGTGCCAGCAGTATTATAAGAGGGGAGACCCAGTACTTC. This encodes CASSIIRGETQYF.

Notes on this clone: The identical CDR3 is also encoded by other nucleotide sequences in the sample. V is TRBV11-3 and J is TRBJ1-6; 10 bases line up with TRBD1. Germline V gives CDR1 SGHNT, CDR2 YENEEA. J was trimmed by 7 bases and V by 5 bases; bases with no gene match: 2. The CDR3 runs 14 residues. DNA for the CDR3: TGTGCCAGCAGCCAGGGACAGGGGAATTCACCCCTCCACTTT. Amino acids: CASSQGQGNSPLHF.

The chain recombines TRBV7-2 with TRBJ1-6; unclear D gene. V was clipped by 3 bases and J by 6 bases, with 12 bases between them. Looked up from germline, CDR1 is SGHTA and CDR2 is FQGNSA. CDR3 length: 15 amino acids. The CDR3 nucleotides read TGTGCCAGCAGCTTGAGGGTCAGCGGTAATTCACCCCTCCACTTT. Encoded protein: CASSLRVSGNSPLHF.

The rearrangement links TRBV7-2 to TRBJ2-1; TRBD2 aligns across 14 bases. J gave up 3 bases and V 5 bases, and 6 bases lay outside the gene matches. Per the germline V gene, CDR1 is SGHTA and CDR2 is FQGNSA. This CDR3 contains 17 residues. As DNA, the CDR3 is TGTGCCAGCAGCCCGAGAGGACTAGCGGGAGGCTACAATGAGCAGTTCTTC. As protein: CASSPRGLAGGYNEQFF.

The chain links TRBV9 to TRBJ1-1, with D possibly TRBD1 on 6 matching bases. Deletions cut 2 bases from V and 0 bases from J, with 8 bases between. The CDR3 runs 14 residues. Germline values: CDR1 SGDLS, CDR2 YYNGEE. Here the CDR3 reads CASSVDSLNTEAFF. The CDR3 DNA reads TGTGCCAGCAGCGTGGACAGCTTGAACACTGAAGCTTTCTTT.

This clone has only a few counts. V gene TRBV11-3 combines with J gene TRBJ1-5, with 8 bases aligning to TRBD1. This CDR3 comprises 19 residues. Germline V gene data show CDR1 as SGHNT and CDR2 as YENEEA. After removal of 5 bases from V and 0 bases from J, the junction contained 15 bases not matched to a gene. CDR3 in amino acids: CASSPHLFEDRDSNQPQHF. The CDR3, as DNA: TGTGCCAGCAGCCCCCATTTATTTGAGGACAGGGATAGCAATCAGCCCCAGCATTTT.

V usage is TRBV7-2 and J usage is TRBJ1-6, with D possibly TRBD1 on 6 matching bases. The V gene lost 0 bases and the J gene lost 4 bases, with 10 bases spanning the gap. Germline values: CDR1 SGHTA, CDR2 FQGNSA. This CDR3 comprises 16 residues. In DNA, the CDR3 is TGTGCCAGCAGCTTAGCTGGGACACAATATAATTCACCCCTCCACTTT. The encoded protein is CASSLAGTQYNSPLHF.